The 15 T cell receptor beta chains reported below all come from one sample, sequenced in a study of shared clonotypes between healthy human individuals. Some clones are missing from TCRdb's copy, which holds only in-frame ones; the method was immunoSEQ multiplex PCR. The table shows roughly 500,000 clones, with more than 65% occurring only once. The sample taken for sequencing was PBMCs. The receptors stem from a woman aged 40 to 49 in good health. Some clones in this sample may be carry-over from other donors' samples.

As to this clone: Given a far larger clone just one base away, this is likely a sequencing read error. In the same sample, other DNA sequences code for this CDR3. The CDR3 DNA sequence: TGCGCCAGCAGCTTAGGTGGGAGGGTCGGAGAGACACAGTACTTC. Protein product: CASSLGGRVGETQYF. The V and J genes are TRBV5-1 and TRBJ2-5, with 7 bases fitting TRBD2. This CDR3 region has 15 residues. Germline V gene lookup returns CDR1 SGHRS and CDR2 YFSETQ.

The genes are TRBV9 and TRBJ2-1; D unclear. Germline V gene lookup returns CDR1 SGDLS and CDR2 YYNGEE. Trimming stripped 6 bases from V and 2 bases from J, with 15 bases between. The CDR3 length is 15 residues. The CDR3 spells CASTLGQSPYNEQFF. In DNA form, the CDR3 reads TGTGCCAGCACCCTCGGCCAGTCGCCCTACAATGAGCAGTTCTTC.

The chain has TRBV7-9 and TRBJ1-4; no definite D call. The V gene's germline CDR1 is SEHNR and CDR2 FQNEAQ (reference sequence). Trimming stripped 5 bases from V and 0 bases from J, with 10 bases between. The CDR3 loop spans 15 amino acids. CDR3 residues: CASSSTDATNEKLFF. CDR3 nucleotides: TGTGCCAGCAGCAGCACGGATGCAACTAATGAAAAACTGTTTTTT.

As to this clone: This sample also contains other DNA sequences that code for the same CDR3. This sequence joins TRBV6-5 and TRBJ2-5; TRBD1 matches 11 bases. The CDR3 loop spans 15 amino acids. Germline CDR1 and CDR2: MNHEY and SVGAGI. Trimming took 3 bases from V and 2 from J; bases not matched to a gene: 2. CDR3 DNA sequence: TGTGCCAGCAGTTATCGGGACAGGGGGCAAGAGACCCAGTACTTC. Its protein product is CASSYRDRGQETQYF.

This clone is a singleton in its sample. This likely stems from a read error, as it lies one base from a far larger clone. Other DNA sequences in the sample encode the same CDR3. CDR3 amino acids: CASSTTGLRSYGYTF. The CDR3 nucleotides are TGTGCCAGCAGCACGACAGGGTTGAGGAGCTATGGCTACACCTTC. J is TRBJ1-2 and V is TRBV5-1; TRBD1 matches 7 bases. The CDR3 contains 15 residues. Germline CDR1 is SGHRS and CDR2 is YFSETQ.

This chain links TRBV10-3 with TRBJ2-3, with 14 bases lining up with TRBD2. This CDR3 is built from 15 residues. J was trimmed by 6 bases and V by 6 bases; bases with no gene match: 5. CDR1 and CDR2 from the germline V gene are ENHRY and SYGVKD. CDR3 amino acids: CAIRGRLAGGDTQYF. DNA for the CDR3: TGTGCCATCAGGGGACGACTAGCGGGAGGGGATACGCAGTATTTT.

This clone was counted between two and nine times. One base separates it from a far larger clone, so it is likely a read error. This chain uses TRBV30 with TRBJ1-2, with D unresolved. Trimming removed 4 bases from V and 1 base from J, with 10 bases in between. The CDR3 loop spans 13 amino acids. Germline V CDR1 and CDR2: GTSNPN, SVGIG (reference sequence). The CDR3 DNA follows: TGTGCCTGGATTGGGAGTCATAACTATGGCTACACCTTC. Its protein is CAWIGSHNYGYTF.

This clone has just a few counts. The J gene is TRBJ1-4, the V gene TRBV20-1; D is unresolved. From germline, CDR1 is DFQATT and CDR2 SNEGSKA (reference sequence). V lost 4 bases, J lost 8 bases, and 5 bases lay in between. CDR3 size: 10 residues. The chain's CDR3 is CSATQEKLFF. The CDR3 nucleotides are TGCAGTGCTACCCAGGAAAAACTGTTTTTT.

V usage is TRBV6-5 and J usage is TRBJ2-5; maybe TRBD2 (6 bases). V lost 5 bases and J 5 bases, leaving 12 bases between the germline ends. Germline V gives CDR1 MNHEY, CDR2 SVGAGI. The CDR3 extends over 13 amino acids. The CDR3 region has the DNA TGTGCCAGCAGTAAACCGGGGGAGGAGACCCAGTACTTC. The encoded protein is CASSKPGEETQYF.

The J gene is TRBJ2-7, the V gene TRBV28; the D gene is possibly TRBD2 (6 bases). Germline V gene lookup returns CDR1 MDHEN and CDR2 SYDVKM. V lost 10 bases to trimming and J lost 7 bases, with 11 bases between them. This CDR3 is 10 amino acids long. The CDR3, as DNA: TGTGCCACCGCAGGAGGGGAGCAGTACTTC. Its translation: CATAGGEQYF. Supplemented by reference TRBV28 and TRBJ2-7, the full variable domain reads DVKVTQSSRYLVKRTGEKVFLECVQDMDHENMFWYRQDPGLGLRLIYFSYDVKMKEKGDIPEGYSVSREKKERFSLILESASTNQTSMYLCATAGGEQYFGPGTRLTVT.

As DNA, the CDR3 is TGTGCCAGCAGTGTTAGAGTTAGCAATCAGCCCCAGCATTTT. Protein sequence: CASSVRVSNQPQHF. This chain links TRBV2 with TRBJ1-5; D not resolved. Trimming shortened V by 4 bases and J by 0 bases, and 7 bases separated the two germline ends. The CDR3 consists of 14 residues. The germline gives CDR1 SNHLY, CDR2 FYNNEI.

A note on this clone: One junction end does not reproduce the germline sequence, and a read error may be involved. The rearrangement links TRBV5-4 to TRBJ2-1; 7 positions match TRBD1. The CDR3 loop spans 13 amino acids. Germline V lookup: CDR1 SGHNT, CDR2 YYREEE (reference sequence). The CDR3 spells CASSEGQDPTQVF. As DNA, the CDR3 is TGTGCCAGCAGCGAAGGACAGGACCCTACCCAGGTCTTC.

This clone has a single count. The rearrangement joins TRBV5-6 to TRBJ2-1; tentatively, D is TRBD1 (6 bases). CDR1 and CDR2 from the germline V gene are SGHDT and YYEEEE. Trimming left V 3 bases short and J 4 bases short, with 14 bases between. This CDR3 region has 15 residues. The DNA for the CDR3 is TGTGCCAGCAGCTGGACGGGACACCTTTACAATGAGCAGTTCTTC. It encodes CASSWTGHLYNEQFF.

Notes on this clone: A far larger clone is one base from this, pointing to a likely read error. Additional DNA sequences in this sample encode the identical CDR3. The CDR3 loop is CASSSGNGRYYEQYF. The CDR3 DNA is TGCGCCAGCAGCTCGGGCAACGGTAGATACTACGAGCAGTACTTT. The chain is built from TRBV5-1 and TRBJ2-7; D is uncertain. CDR3 length: 15 amino acids. Germline V gene lookup returns CDR1 SGHRS and CDR2 YFSETQ.

The CDR3 coding sequence is TGTGCCAGTAGTATGGCTAGCGGGAGTGGTGAGACCCAGTACTTC. It is translated as CASSMASGSGETQYF. The genes are TRBV19 and TRBJ2-5; 10 nucleotides align to TRBD2. This CDR3 comprises 15 residues. The V segment lost 3 bases and the J segment 5 bases; nucleotides outside the gene matches: 6. Germline V CDR1 and CDR2: LNHDA, SQIVND (reference sequence). Together with reference TRBV19 and TRBJ2-5, the CDR3 gives the full variable domain: DGGITQSPKYLFRKEGQNVTLSCEQNLNHDAMYWYRQDPGQGLRLIYYSQIVNDFQKGDIAEGYSVSREKKESFPLTVTSAQKNPTAFYLCASSMASGSGETQYFGPGTRLLVL.